This T cell receptor beta chain was identified in a study of blood T cell repertoires in COVID-19. The overall study: Sites across the United States, Italy and Spain contributed samples from acute and convalescent COVID-19. PBMCs, B-cell-depleted T cells, or T cells were the source of the cDNA or gDNA that made up the material.

Original processing methods: Amplification of reference gene primers was used by the study to estimate nucleated cell counts. Here immunoSEQ multiplex PCR was the method, and the copy in TCRdb shows in-frame clones only, minus some. V, J and clone size are taken as reported in that table, and D and trimming were inferred from the DNA itself. This sample has approximately 150,000 clones, with under 80% found just once. Sequences were obtained from peripheral blood. The clonotype originates from a man aged 55 to 70 with acute or convalescent COVID-19.

The CDR3 loop reads CASSRQQGATGYEQYF. The CDR3 DNA reads as TGCGCCAGCAGCCGACAACAGGGGGCGACAGGCTACGAGCAGTACTTC. The rearrangement links TRBV4-1 to TRBJ2-7; 9 bases agree with TRBD1. Germline V gene data show CDR1 as MGHRA and CDR2 as YSYEKL. Trimming took 4 bases from V and 3 from J; bases not matched to a gene: 10. The CDR3 covers 16 residues.